Listed here are 26 T cell receptor beta chains from one sample, sequenced in a study of T-cell reconstitution after alpha-beta-depleted transplantation in children. Unique molecular identifiers were used in preparing the TCRbeta library. TCRdb reanalysed the PCR reads using MiXCR and keeps one entry per CDR3 protein. The sample includes hundreds of thousands of distinct CDR3 sequences, approximately 12% seen only once; the top ten take roughly 2.6%. The starting material was PBMCs from the stem cell graft donor, obtained from the stem cell graft. Receptors originate from a human donor who donated a stem cell graft to a child with acute lymphoblastic leukemia.

This clonotype appeared a few times. This rearrangement joins TRBV7-9 to TRBJ2-1; D gene ambiguous. Looked up from germline, CDR1 is SEHNR and CDR2 is FQNEAQ (reference sequence). This CDR3 is built from 13 residues. Trimming removed 5 bases at V and 6 bases at J, with 11 bases between. The CDR3 reads CASSHFLGNEQFF. DNA of the CDR3: TGTGCCAGCAGCCACTTCCTAGGCAATGAGCAGTTCTTC. The variable domain in full, completed from reference TRBV7-9 and TRBJ2-1, reads DTGVSQNPRHKITKRGQNVTFRCDPISEHNRLYWYRQTLGQGPEFLTYFQNEAQLEKSRLLSDRFSAERPKGSFSTLEIQRTEQGDSAMYLCASSHFLGNEQFFGPGTRLTVL.

Many counts were recorded for this clonotype. The V and J genes are TRBV7-2 and TRBJ2-2; TRBD1 might be the D (6 bases). Germline-derived CDR1 and CDR2 are SGHTA and FQGNSA. The CDR3 is 16 residues long. V dropped 6 bases and J dropped 4 bases, with 18 bases sitting between them. The CDR3 region has the DNA TGTGCCAGCAGTCCCGACAGGAGGTTGGCCACCGGGGAGCTGTTTTTT. Translating gives CASSPDRRLATGELFF.

This clonotype was seen repeatedly, ten times or more. The genes are TRBV4-3 and TRBJ1-2; tentatively, D is TRBD1 (5 bases). Trimming removed 4 bases from V and 8 bases from J, with 11 bases in between. The CDR3 consists of 12 residues. Germline assignment: CDR1 LGHNA and CDR2 YSLEER. The CDR3 spells CASSPGTSGYTF. Written as DNA, the CDR3 is TGCGCCAGCAGCCCCGGGACCTCAGGCTACACCTTC.

This clonotype has a count of ten or more. The rearrangement links TRBV15 to TRBJ2-3, with D possibly TRBD1 on 5 matching bases. This CDR3 region has 14 residues. V lost 0 bases to trimming and J lost 4 bases, with 8 bases between them. Per germline, CDR1 LNHNV and CDR2 YYDKDF (reference sequence). The CDR3 reads CATSRDSRADTQYF. The CDR3 DNA reads as TGTGCCACCAGCAGAGATAGCAGGGCAGATACGCAGTATTTT.

In its sample, this clonotype was seen many times. The chain uses TRBV6-5 and TRBJ2-3, with D tentatively TRBD2 (5 bases). CDR1 and CDR2 from the germline V gene are MNHEY and SVGAGI. The CDR3 spans 15 residues. V lost 0 bases, J lost 5 bases, and 12 bases lay in between. The CDR3 region has the DNA TGTGCCAGCAGTTACTCTGGTGGGAGACGAGATACGCAGTATTTT. It translates to CASSYSGGRRDTQYF.

There are many counts of this clonotype. V and J are TRBV7-9 and TRBJ1-2, with 12 positions matching TRBD1. V was pared by 5 bases and J by 2 bases, with 9 bases of the junction left unmatched. The CDR3 spans 17 residues. The V gene's germline CDR1 is SEHNR and CDR2 FQNEAQ (reference sequence). The CDR3 protein is CASSPEWGTGGNYGYTF. CDR3 bases: TGTGCCAGCAGCCCGGAATGGGGGACAGGGGGCAACTATGGCTACACCTTC.

This clonotype was picked up many times. V is TRBV20-1 and J is TRBJ2-5, with D unresolved. V was shortened by 0 bases and J by 6 bases, with 5 bases between the two germline ends. The CDR3 has 11 residues. Per germline, CDR1 DFQATT and CDR2 SNEGSKA (reference sequence). The CDR3 nucleotides are TGCAGTGCTAGAGATGGGAAGACCCAGTACTTC. Its translation is CSARDGKTQYF.

V gene TRBV30 combines with J gene TRBJ2-5; tentatively, D is TRBD1 or TRBD2 (5 bases each). The CDR3 runs to 14 residues. Trimming removed 5 bases at V and 5 bases at J, with 18 bases between. Germline loops: CDR1 GTSNPN, CDR2 SVGIG (reference sequence). CDR3 in amino acids: CAWEVLGPGETQYF. DNA for the CDR3: TGTGCCTGGGAAGTTTTGGGACCAGGGGAGACCCAGTACTTC.

J is TRBJ2-1 and V is TRBV24-1, with unresolved D. The CDR3 loop spans 11 amino acids. Germline V lookup: CDR1 KGHDR, CDR2 SFDVKD. The germline V and J ends were trimmed by 5 bases and 5 bases, with 3 bases remaining between them. In DNA, the CDR3 is TGTGCCACCAGTGTGGACAATGAGCAGTTCTTC. It translates to CATSVDNEQFF.

Points on this clonotype: A single base separates this from a much larger clone, so it may be a read error. The rearrangement uses TRBV9 and TRBJ2-4; 7 nucleotides align to TRBD1. Germline assignment: CDR1 SGDLS and CDR2 YYNGEE. This CDR3 contains 17 residues. Written as DNA, the CDR3 is TGTGCCAGCAGCGCTGGGGTTCCGGGGACAGCCAAAAACATGCAGTACTTC. Translated: CASSAGVPGTAKNMQYF. The full variable domain, with the rest looked up from reference TRBV9 and TRBJ2-4, is DSGVTQTPKHLITATGQRVTLRCSPRSGDLSVYWYQQSLDQGLQFLIQYYNGEERAKGNILERFSAQQFPDLHSELNLSSLELGDSALYFCASSAGVPGTAKNMQYFGAGTRLSVL.

With respect to this clonotype: A much larger clone sits a single nucleotide away, making a read error possible. The chain joins TRBV30 to TRBJ1-3; 8 bases agree with TRBD1. The CDR3 contains 15 residues. Trimming took 2 bases from V and 9 from J; bases not matched to a gene: 12. Germline CDR1 and CDR2: GTSNPN and SVGIG (reference sequence). This CDR3 reads CAWSPLGQGYTTIYF. In nucleotides, the CDR3 is TGTGCCTGGAGTCCCCTCGGACAGGGTTATACCACCATATATTTT.

This clonotype was observed many times. The CDR3 bases are TGCGCCAGCAGTGAGTTATTCAGGGACGAGCAGTACTTC. Amino acids: CASSELFRDEQYF. The gene calls are TRBV10-2 and TRBJ2-7; tentatively, D is TRBD1 (5 bases). Between the trimmed V and J ends, which lost 1 base and 5 bases, there was a span of 9 bases. Germline V CDR1 and CDR2: WSHSY, SAAADI. The CDR3 covers 13 residues.

This clonotype was seen a single time. V gene TRBV19 combines with J gene TRBJ2-1; 7 bases agree with TRBD2. Germline CDR1 is LNHDA and CDR2 is SQIVND (reference sequence). The CDR3 spans 16 residues. Germline trimming cut 2 bases from V and 1 base from J; bases unmatched to any gene: 5. CDR3 residues: CASSITPSGSYNEQFF. CDR3 coding DNA: TGTGCCAGTAGTATAACCCCTAGCGGTTCCTACAATGAGCAGTTCTTC.

In this sample, this clonotype turned up many times. The chain employs TRBV20-1 and TRBJ1-5, with D perhaps TRBD1 (5 bases). CDR3 size: 13 residues. CDR1 and CDR2 from the germline V gene are DFQATT and SNEGSKA (reference sequence). V was cut by 5 bases and J by 11 bases, with 19 bases left in between. In DNA form, the CDR3 reads TGCAGTGCTGGGGACGCACTGGGCTCGGCCCAGCATTTT. It encodes CSAGDALGSAQHF.

This clonotype was detected many times. The CDR3: CASSPGQGSRLMETQYF. The CDR3 DNA sequence: TGTGCCAGCTCACCCGGACAGGGGAGCCGTCTTATGGAGACCCAGTACTTC. V and J are TRBV18 and TRBJ2-5; TRBD1 agrees at 9 bases. V lost 3 bases, J lost 5 bases, and 13 bases stayed unmatched. Per germline, CDR1 KGHSH and CDR2 LQKENI. The length of the CDR3 is 17 residues.

There are many counts of this clonotype. V and J are TRBV5-5 and TRBJ1-5; D gene uncertain. Germline assignment: CDR1 SGHKS and CDR2 YYEKEE (reference sequence). The CDR3 is 14 residues long. V lost 0 bases and J lost 3, with 7 bases in between. The CDR3 bases are TGTGCCAGCAGCTTGGTCGGGATCAATCAGCCCCAGCATTTT. It yields the protein CASSLVGINQPQHF. The whole variable domain, filled in from reference TRBV5-5 and TRBJ1-5, reads DAGVTQSPTHLIKTRGQQVTLRCSPISGHKSVSWYQQVLGQGPQFIFQYYEKEERGRGNFPDRFSARQFPNYSSELNVNALLLGDSALYLCASSLVGINQPQHFGDGTRLSIL.

This clonotype was observed many times. The chain carries TRBV6-1 and TRBJ2-7; 8 positions agree with TRBD2. The CDR3 sequence is 16 residues long. Germline CDR1 MNHNS, CDR2 SASEGT. J was trimmed by 1 base and V by 2 bases; bases with no gene match: 7. This CDR3 is CASSESGQRGSYEQYF. The CDR3 region has the DNA TGTGCCAGCAGTGAAAGCGGACAGCGGGGGTCCTACGAGCAGTACTTC.

This clonotype occurred many times. The V call is TRBV28, the J call TRBJ2-3; the match to TRBD2 covers 7 bases. Germline V gene sequence: CDR1 MDHEN, CDR2 SYDVKM. Trimming at V came to 4 bases and at J to 1 base, leaving 8 bases not matched to a gene. There are 16 residues in the CDR3. CDR3 nucleotide sequence: TGTGCCAGCAGTTGGGCCCTAGCGGCCGGCACAGATACGCAGTATTTT. Translating it yields CASSWALAAGTDTQYF.

The genes are TRBV4-2 and TRBJ2-4, with D perhaps matching TRBD1 or TRBD2 (5 bases each). The CDR3 runs to 14 residues. Trimming removed 0 bases at V and 5 bases at J, with 8 bases between. In germline, CDR1 is LGHNA, CDR2 YNFKEQ. The CDR3 DNA follows: TGTGCCAGCAGCCAAGATCGGGGCGAAAACATTCAGTACTTC. It yields the protein CASSQDRGENIQYF.

This clonotype was recorded at least ten times. The J gene is TRBJ2-5, the V gene TRBV5-1; D unresolved. Trimming pared 4 bases from V and 2 bases from J, leaving 6 bases between. The germline V gene encodes CDR1 SGHRS and CDR2 YFSETQ. CDR3 length: 12 amino acids. CDR3 sequence (DNA): TGCGCCAGCAGCCGTCGGCAAGAGACCCAGTACTTC. Translation gives CASSRRQETQYF.

This clonotype was seen many times. This chain uses TRBV7-9 with TRBJ1-4; D gene unclear. There are 21 residues in the CDR3. The germline V and J ends were trimmed by 2 bases and 0 bases, with 25 bases remaining between them. Germline CDR1 is SEHNR and CDR2 is FQNEAQ (reference sequence). The CDR3: CASSLLEGSGIVAATNEKLFF. CDR3 bases: TGTGCCAGCAGCTTACTTGAAGGGTCCGGTATCGTGGCTGCAACTAATGAAAAACTGTTTTTT.

This sequence joins TRBV24-1 and TRBJ2-3; the D call may be TRBD1 or TRBD2 (5 bases each). CDR3 length equals 17 residues. Trimming shortened V by 3 bases and J by 9 bases, and 24 bases separated the two germline ends. In germline, CDR1 is KGHDR, CDR2 SFDVKD. The CDR3, as DNA: TGTGCCACCAGTGATGAAAACAGTCGGGACCCCCTGGGGACGCAGTATTTT. It codes for CATSDENSRDPLGTQYF.

In its sample, this clonotype was seen many times. J is TRBJ1-5 and V is TRBV7-2, with a weak D call TRBD1 (5 bases). The V gene's germline CDR1 is SGHTA and CDR2 FQGNSA. CDR3 length: 12 amino acids. V shed 5 bases and J shed 9 bases, with 11 bases lying between them. The DNA for the CDR3 is TGTGCCAGCAGCCTCTCTGGGGGGCCCCAGCATTTT. Its protein product is CASSLSGGPQHF.

This clonotype was counted many times. The J gene is TRBJ2-7, the V gene TRBV20-1, with D possibly TRBD1 on 5 matching bases. V gave up 6 bases and J gave up 2 bases, with 17 bases separating them. The length of the CDR3 is 14 residues. CDR1 is DFQATT, CDR2 SNEGSKA, per germline (reference sequence). CDR3 sequence: CSALLPWGPYEQYF. CDR3 DNA sequence: TGCAGTGCCCTTCTTCCTTGGGGCCCCTACGAGCAGTACTTC.

With regard to this clonotype: A much bigger clone sits one base away, suggesting this may be a read error. Because the CDR3's place on the DNA is in doubt, the DNA is left out and the CDR3 is given as listed by TCRdb. CDR3 amino acids: CSVGQGAKNYGHTF. This sequence joins TRBV29-1 and TRBJ1-2; the table's D call of TRBD1 was not tested on the DNA. The CDR3 contains 14 residues when both ends are counted. Germline CDR1 reads SQVTM; CDR2 reads ANQGSEA.

In this sample, this clonotype turned up many times. The J gene is TRBJ2-1, the V gene TRBV5-1; the D gene is possibly TRBD2 (6 bases). Germline CDR1 and CDR2: SGHRS and YFSETQ. The CDR3 covers 16 residues. The germline V and J ends were trimmed by 4 bases and 5 bases, with 19 bases remaining between them. CDR3 in amino acids: CASSVPGSGKNNEQFF. The CDR3 DNA is TGCGCCAGCAGCGTCCCCGGGAGTGGGAAGAACAATGAGCAGTTCTTC.